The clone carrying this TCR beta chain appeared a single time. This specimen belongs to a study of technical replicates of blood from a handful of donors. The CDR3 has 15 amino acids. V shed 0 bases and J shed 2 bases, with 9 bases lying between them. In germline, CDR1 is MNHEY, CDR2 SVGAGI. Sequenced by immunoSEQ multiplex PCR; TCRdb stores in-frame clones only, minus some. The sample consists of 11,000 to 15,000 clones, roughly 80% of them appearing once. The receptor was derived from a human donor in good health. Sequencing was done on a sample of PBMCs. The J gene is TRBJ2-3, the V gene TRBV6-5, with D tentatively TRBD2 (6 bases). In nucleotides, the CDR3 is TGTGCCAGCAGTTACTCGGGAGGCCCCACAGATACGCAGTATTTT. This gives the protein CASSYSGGPTDTQYF.